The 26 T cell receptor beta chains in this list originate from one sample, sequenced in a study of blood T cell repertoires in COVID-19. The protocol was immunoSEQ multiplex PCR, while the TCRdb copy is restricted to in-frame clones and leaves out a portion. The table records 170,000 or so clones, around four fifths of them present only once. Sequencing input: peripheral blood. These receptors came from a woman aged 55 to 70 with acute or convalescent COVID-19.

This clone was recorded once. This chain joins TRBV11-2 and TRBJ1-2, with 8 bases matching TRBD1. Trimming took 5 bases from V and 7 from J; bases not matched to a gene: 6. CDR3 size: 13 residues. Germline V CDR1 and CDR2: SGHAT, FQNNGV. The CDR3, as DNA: TGTGCCAGCAGCCCGGACAGGGCGGGTGGCTACACCTTC. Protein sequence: CASSPDRAGGYTF.

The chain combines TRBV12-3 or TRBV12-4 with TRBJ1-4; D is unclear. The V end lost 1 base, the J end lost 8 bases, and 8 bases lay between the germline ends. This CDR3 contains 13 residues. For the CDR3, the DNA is TGTGCCAGCAGTTTAGTCGGGAAAGAAAAACTGTTTTTT. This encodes CASSLVGKEKLFF.

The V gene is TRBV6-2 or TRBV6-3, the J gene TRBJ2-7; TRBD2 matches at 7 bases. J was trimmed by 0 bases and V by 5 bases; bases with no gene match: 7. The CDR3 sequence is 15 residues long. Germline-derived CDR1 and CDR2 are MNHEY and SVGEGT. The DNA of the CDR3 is TGTGCCAGCAGTAAGGGCCTAGCGGCCTCCTACGAGCAGTACTTC. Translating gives CASSKGLAASYEQYF.

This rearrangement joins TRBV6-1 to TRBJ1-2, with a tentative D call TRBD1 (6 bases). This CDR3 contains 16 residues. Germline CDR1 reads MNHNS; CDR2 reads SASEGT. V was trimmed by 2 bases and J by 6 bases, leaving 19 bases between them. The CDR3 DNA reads TGTGCCAGCAGTGAATCCCCGGACGGGCCAGGGGATGGCTACACCTTC. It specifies CASSESPDGPGDGYTF.

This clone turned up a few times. The CDR3 spells CASSFDTSNYGYTF. CDR3 nucleotides: TGTGCCAGCAGCTTCGATACAAGTAACTATGGCTACACCTTC. The V gene is TRBV7-2, the J gene TRBJ1-2; D is uncertain. The CDR3 runs 14 residues. Germline CDR1 SGHTA, CDR2 FQGNSA. Trimming stripped 3 bases from V and 1 base from J, with 9 bases between.

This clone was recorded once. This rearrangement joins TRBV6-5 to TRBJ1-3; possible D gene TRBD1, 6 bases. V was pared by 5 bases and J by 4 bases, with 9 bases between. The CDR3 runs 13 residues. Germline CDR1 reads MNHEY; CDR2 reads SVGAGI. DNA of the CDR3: TGTGCCAGCAGTCCTCAGGGGGGAAACACCATATATTTT. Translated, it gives CASSPQGGNTIYF.

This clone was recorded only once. CDR3 sequence (DNA): TGTGCCAGCAGCTTAGATTCGGGCTTAACTAGCGGTTCAGATACGCAGTATTTT. Residues: CASSLDSGLTSGSDTQYF. V gene TRBV7-2 combines with J gene TRBJ2-3, with TRBD2 identical over 8 bases. Trimming removed 1 base from V and 4 bases from J; junction bases left unmatched: 13. The CDR3 is made up of 18 amino acids. Germline V lookup: CDR1 SGHTA, CDR2 FQGNSA.

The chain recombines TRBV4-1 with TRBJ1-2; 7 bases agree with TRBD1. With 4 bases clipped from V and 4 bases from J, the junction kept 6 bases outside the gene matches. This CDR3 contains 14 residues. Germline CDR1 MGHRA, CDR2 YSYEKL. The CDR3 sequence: CASSLDRDSYGYTF. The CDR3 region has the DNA TGCGCCAGCAGCCTTGACAGGGACAGCTATGGCTACACCTTC.

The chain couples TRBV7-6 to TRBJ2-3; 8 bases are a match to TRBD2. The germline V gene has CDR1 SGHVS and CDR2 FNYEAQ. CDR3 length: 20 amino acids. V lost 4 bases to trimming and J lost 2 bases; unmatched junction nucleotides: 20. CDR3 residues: CASSYAQPSGRGSPTDTQYF. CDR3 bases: TGTGCCAGCAGCTACGCCCAACCTAGCGGGCGCGGGTCCCCCACAGATACGCAGTATTTT.

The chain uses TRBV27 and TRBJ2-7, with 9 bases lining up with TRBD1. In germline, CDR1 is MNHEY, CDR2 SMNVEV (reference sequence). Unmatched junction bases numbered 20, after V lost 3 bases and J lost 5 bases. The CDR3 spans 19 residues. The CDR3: CASSFLFTGVGDRDDEQYF. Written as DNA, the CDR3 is TGTGCCAGCAGTTTCCTCTTCACGGGGGTAGGGGACAGGGACGACGAGCAGTACTTC.

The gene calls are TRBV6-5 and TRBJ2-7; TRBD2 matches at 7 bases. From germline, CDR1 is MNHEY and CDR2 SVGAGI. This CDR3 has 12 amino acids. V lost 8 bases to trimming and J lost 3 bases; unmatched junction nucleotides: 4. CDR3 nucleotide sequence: TGTGCCAGCTCCGGGGAGGGCTACGAGCAGTACTTC. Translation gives CASSGEGYEQYF.

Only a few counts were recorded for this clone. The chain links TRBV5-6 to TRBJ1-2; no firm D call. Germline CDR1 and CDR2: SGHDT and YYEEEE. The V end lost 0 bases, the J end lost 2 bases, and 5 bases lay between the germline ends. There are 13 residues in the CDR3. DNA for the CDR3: TGTGCCAGCAGCTTGGACAGCAACTATGGCTACACCTTC. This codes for CASSLDSNYGYTF.

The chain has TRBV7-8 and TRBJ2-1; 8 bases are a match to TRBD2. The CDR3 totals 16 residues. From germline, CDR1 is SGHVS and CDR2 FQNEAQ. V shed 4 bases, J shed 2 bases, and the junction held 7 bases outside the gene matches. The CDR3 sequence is CASSYVSGETYNEQFF. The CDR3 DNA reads TGTGCCAGCAGCTACGTTAGCGGGGAAACCTACAATGAGCAGTTCTTC.

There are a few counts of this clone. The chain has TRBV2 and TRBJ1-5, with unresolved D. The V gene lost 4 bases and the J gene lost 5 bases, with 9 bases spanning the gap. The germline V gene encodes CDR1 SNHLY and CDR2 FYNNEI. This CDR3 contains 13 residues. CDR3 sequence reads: CASSVGGYQPQHF. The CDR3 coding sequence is TGTGCCAGCAGTGTGGGAGGGTATCAGCCCCAGCATTTT.

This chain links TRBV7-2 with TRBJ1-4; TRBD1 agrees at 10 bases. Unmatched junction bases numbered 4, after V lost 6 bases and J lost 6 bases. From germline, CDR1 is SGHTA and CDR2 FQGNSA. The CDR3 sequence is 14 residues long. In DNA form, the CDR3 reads TGTGCCAGCAGTCGGGACAGGGGTTATGAAAAACTGTTTTTT. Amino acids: CASSRDRGYEKLFF. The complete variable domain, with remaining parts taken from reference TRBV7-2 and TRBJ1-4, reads GAGVSQSPSNKVTEKGKDVELRCDPISGHTALYWYRQSLGQGLEFLIYFQGNSAPDKSGLPSDRFSAERTGGSVSTLTIQRTQQEDSAVYLCASSRDRGYEKLFFGSGTQLSVL.

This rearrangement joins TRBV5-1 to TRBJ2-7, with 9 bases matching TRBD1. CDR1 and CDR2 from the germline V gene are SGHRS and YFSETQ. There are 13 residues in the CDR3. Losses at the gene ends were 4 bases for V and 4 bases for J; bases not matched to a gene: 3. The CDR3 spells CASSMDRGYEQYF. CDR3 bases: TGCGCCAGCAGCATGGACAGGGGTTACGAGCAGTACTTC. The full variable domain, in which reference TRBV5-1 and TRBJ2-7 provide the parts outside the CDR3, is KAGVTQTPRYLIKTRGQQVTLSCSPISGHRSVSWYQQTPGQGLQFLFEYFSETQRNKGNFPGRFSGRQFSNSRSEMNVSTLELGDSALYLCASSMDRGYEQYFGPGTRLTVT.

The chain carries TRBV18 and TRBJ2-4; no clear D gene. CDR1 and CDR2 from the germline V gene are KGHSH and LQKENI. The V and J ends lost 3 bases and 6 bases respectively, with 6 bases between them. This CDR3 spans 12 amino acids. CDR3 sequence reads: CASSPVGNIQYF. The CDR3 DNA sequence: TGTGCCAGCTCACCCGTCGGAAACATTCAGTACTTC.

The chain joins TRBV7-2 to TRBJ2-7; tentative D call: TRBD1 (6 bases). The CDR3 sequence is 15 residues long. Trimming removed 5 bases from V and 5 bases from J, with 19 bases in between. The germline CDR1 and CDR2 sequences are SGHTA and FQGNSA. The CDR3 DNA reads TGTGCCAGCAGCCCTACAGGGTTCGGGGTCGACGAGCAGTACTTC. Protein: CASSPTGFGVDEQYF.

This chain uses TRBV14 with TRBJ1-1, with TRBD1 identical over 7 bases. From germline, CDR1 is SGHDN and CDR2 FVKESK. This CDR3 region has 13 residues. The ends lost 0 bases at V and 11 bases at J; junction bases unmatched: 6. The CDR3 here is CASSQDLQGQAFF. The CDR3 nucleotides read TGTGCCAGCAGCCAAGATCTACAGGGGCAGGCTTTCTTT.

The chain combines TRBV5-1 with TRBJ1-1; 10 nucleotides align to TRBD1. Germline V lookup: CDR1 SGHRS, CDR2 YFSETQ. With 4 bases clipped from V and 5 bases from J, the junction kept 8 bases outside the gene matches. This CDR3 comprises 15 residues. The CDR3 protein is CASSLRQGARTEAFF. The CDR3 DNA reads TGCGCCAGCAGCCTAAGACAGGGGGCGCGTACTGAAGCTTTCTTT. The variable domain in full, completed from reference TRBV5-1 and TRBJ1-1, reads KAGVTQTPRYLIKTRGQQVTLSCSPISGHRSVSWYQQTPGQGLQFLFEYFSETQRNKGNFPGRFSGRQFSNSRSEMNVSTLELGDSALYLCASSLRQGARTEAFFGQGTRLTVV.

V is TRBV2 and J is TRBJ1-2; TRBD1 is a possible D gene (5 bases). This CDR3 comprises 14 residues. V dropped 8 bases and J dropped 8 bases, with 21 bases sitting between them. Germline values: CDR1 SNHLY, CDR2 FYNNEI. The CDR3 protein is CASLMGGSWGGYTF. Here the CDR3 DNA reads TGTGCCAGCCTCATGGGGGGGTCCTGGGGAGGCTACACCTTC. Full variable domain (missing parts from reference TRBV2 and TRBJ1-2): EPEVTQTPSHQVTQMGQEVILRCVPISNHLYFYWYRQILGQKVEFLVSFYNNEISEKSEIFDDQFSVERPDGSNFTLKIRSTKLEDSAMYFCASLMGGSWGGYTFGSGTRLTVV.

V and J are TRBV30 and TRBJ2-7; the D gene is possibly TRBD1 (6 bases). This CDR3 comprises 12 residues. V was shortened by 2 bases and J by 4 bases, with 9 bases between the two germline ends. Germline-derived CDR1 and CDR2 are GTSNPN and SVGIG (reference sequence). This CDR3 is CAWSQQGYEQYF. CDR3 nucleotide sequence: TGTGCCTGGAGTCAACAGGGTTACGAGCAGTACTTC.

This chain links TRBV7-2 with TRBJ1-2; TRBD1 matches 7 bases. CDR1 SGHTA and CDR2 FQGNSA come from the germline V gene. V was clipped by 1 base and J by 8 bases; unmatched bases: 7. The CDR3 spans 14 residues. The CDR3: CASSLGGQSKGYTF. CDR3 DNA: TGTGCCAGCAGCTTAGGGGGACAGAGCAAAGGCTACACCTTC.

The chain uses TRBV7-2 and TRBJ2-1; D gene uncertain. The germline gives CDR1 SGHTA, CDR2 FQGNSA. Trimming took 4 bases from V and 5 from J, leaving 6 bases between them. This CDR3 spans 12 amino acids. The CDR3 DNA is TGTGCCAGCAGCTCAAACAACAATGAGCAGTTCTTC. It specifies CASSSNNNEQFF.

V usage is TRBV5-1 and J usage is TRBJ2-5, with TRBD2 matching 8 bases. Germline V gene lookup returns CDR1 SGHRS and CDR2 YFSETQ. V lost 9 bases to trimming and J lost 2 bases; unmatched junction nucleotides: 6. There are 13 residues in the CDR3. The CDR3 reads CATSRGGQETQYF. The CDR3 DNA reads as TGCGCCACGAGTCGCGGGGGGCAAGAGACCCAGTACTTC.

CDR3 in amino acids: CASSFGGSSYNEQFF. In DNA, the CDR3 is TGTGCCAGCAGCTTCGGCGGGAGCTCCTACAATGAGCAGTTCTTC. This rearrangement joins TRBV7-2 to TRBJ2-1, with TRBD2 identical over 7 bases. The CDR3 totals 15 residues. The J segment lost 0 bases and the V segment lost 3 bases, leaving 2 bases of the junction unmatched. Germline V gene data show CDR1 as SGHTA and CDR2 as FQGNSA.